This is a list of T cell receptor beta chains from one sample in a study of human T cells and chemical hapten exposure. TCRdb reanalysed the RACE reads using MiXCR and keeps one entry per CDR3 protein. This table has 35,000 to 45,000 distinct CDR3 sequences, roughly a tenth appearing once. The starting material was whole blood, obtained in connection with sensitization to the hapten diphenylcyclopropenone (DPC). All receptors come from a woman in her 30s with alopecia areata. Some clones in this sample may be carry-over from other donors' samples. CDR3s include the opening cysteine and the closing phenylalanine or tryptophan. A D gene is named only where the DNA matches it firmly.

V gene: TRBV5-4
J gene: TRBJ1-1
D gene: -
CDR3 protein: CASSLAGVTEAFF

V gene: TRBV7-9
J gene: TRBJ2-3
D gene: -
CDR3 protein: CASSFGTPSTDTQYF

V gene: TRBV7-6
J gene: TRBJ2-7
D gene: TRBD1
CDR3 protein: CASSTGPGQAYEQYF

V gene: TRBV7-2
J gene: TRBJ2-3
D gene: TRBD1
CDR3 protein: CASSSGTGISTDTQYF

V gene: TRBV7-6
J gene: TRBJ2-3
D gene: -
CDR3 protein: CASSFRGSGDTQYF

V gene: TRBV20-1
J gene: TRBJ1-2
D gene: -
CDR3 protein: CSARNSRGYTF

V gene: TRBV7-2
J gene: TRBJ2-2
D gene: -
CDR3 protein: CASSRQRNTGELFF

V gene: TRBV9
J gene: TRBJ1-1
D gene: -
CDR3 protein: CASSVAGDTEAFF

V gene: TRBV29-1
J gene: TRBJ1-1
D gene: -
CDR3 protein: CSVPVNTEAFF

V gene: TRBV7-6
J gene: TRBJ2-3
D gene: -
CDR3 protein: CASSLSGTRTDTQYF

V gene: TRBV20-1
J gene: TRBJ2-3
D gene: TRBD2
CDR3 protein: CSAVAGGNTQYF

V gene: TRBV7-6
J gene: TRBJ2-5
D gene: -
CDR3 protein: CASSPTAGTIQETQYF

V gene: TRBV28
J gene: TRBJ1-2
D gene: -
CDR3 protein: CASSPPVASGFNYGYTF

V gene: TRBV2
J gene: TRBJ1-6
D gene: -
CDR3 protein: CAGGLTYNSPLHF

V gene: TRBV4-2
J gene: TRBJ1-4
D gene: -
CDR3 protein: CASSQGHATNEKLFF

V gene: TRBV28
J gene: TRBJ1-6
D gene: -
CDR3 protein: CASSLPPNSPLHF